Listed here are 2 T cell receptor beta chains from one sample, sequenced in a study of blood T cell repertoires in COVID-19. The assay was immunoSEQ multiplex PCR, and TCRdb's table has in-frame clones only and misses some. The data contain more than 200,000 clones, about 88% of them singletons. Sequenced material: peripheral blood. The origin of the receptors is a woman between 45 and 65 years old with COVID-19, enrolled during active disease.

This chain connects TRBV6-4 to TRBJ1-1, with D uncertain. V was clipped by 4 bases and J by 0 bases, with 6 bases between them. Germline CDR1 and CDR2: MRHNA and SNTAGT. CDR3 length: 13 amino acids. In nucleotides, the CDR3 is TGTGCCAGCAGTGGTGACTTGAACACTGAAGCTTTCTTT. Translated, it gives CASSGDLNTEAFF.

J is TRBJ1-2 and V is TRBV25-1; no firm D call. The CDR3 is 14 amino acids. V lost 4 bases, J lost 5 bases, and 14 bases lay in between. In germline, CDR1 is MGHDK, CDR2 SYGVNS. The CDR3 DNA is TGTGCCAGCAGTGCGGGAGGGCCAGCGTATGGCTACACCTTC. Protein: CASSAGGPAYGYTF.